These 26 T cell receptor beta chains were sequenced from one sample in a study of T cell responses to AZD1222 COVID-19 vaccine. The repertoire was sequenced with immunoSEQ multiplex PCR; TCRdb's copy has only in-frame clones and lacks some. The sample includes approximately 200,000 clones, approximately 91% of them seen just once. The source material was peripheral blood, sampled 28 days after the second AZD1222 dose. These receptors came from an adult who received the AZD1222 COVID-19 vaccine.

CDR3 residues: CASSPGSSGGLTADTQYF. In nucleotides, the CDR3 is TGTGCCAGCAGCCCCGGGTCTAGCGGGGGACTCACTGCAGATACGCAGTATTTT. The rearrangement links TRBV28 to TRBJ2-3; 10 bases map to TRBD2. The V segment lost 6 bases and the J segment 4 bases; nucleotides outside the gene matches: 16. The CDR3 has 18 amino acids. Germline lookup yields CDR1 MDHEN and CDR2 SYDVKM. The full variable domain, with the rest looked up from reference TRBV28 and TRBJ2-3, is DVKVTQSSRYLVKRTGEKVFLECVQDMDHENMFWYRQDPGLGLRLIYFSYDVKMKEKGDIPEGYSVSREKKERFSLILESASTNQTSMYLCASSPGSSGGLTADTQYFGPGTRLTVL.

The CDR3 region is CASSIGQGRGYTF. The CDR3, as DNA: TGTGCCAGTAGTATAGGGCAGGGTAGGGGCTACACCTTC. The chain combines TRBV19 with TRBJ1-2; D is possibly TRBD1 (5 bases). CDR3 length: 13 residues. V lost 1 base and J 8 bases, leaving 11 bases between the germline ends. Germline values: CDR1 LNHDA, CDR2 SQIVND (reference sequence).

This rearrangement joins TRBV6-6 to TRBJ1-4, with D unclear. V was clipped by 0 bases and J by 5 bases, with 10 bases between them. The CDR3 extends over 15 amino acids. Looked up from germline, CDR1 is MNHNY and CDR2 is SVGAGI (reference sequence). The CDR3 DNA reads TGTGCCAGCAGTTACTCGATTCGTGGAAATGAAAAACTGTTTTTT. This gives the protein CASSYSIRGNEKLFF.

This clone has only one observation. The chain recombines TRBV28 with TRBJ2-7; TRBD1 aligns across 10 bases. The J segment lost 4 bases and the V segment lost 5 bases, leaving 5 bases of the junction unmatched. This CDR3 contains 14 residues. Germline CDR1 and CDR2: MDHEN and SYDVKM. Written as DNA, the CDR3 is TGTGCCAGCAGTCCGACAGGGGGCAAGTACGAGCAGTACTTC. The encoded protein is CASSPTGGKYEQYF. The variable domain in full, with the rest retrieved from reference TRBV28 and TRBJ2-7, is DVKVTQSSRYLVKRTGEKVFLECVQDMDHENMFWYRQDPGLGLRLIYFSYDVKMKEKGDIPEGYSVSREKKERFSLILESASTNQTSMYLCASSPTGGKYEQYFGPGTRLTVT.

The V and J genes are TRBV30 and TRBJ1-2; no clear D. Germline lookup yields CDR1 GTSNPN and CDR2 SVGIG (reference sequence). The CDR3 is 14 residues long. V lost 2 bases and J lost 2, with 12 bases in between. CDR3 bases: TGTGCCTGGAGTAGCACGAGTAGAAACTATGGCTACACCTTC. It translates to CAWSSTSRNYGYTF. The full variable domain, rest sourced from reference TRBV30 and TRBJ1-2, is SQTIHQWPATLVQPVGSPLSLECTVEGTSNPNLYWYRQAAGRGLQLLFYSVGIGQISSEVPQNLSASRPQDRQFILSSKKLLLSDSGFYLCAWSSTSRNYGYTFGSGTRLTVV.

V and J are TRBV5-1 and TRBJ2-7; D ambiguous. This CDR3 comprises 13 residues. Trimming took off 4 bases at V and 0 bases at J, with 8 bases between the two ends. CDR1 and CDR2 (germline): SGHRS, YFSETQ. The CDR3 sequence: CASSRRDSYEQYF. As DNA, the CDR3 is TGCGCCAGCAGCCGCAGAGACTCCTACGAGCAGTACTTC. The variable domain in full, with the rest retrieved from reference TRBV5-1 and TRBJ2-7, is KAGVTQTPRYLIKTRGQQVTLSCSPISGHRSVSWYQQTPGQGLQFLFEYFSETQRNKGNFPGRFSGRQFSNSRSEMNVSTLELGDSALYLCASSRRDSYEQYFGPGTRLTVT.

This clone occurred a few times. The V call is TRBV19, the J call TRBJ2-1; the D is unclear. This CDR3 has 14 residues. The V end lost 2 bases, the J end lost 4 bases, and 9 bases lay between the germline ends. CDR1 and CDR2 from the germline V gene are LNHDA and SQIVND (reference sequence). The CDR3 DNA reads TGTGCCAGTAGTATATCGCCGCAATACAATGAGCAGTTCTTC. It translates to CASSISPQYNEQFF.

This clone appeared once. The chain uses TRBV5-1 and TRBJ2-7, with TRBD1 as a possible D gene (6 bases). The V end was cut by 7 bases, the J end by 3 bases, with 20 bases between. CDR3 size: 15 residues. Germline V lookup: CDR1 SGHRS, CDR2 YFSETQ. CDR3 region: CASGRGRRVGYEQYF. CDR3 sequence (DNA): TGCGCCAGCGGCAGGGGCCGCCGGGTAGGCTACGAGCAGTACTTC.

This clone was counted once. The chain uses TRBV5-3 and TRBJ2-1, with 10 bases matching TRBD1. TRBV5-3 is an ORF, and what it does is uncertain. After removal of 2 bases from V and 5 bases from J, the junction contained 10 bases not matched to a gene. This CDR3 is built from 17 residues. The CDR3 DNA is TGTGCCAGAAGCTTCGCCATGGGACAGGGGCTTGACAATGAGCAGTTCTTC. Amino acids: CARSFAMGQGLDNEQFF.

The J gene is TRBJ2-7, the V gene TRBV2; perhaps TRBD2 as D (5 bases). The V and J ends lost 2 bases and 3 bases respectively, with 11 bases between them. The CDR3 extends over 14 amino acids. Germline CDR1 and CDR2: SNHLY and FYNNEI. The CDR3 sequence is CASSESALDYEQYF. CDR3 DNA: TGTGCCAGCAGTGAATCTGCACTAGACTACGAGCAGTACTTC.

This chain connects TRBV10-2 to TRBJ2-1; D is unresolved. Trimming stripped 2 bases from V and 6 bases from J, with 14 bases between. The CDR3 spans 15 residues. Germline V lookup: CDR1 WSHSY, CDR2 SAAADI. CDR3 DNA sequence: TGCGCCAGCAGTGAGGGCCCCATTTGGAGCAATGAGCAGTTCTTC. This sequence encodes CASSEGPIWSNEQFF.

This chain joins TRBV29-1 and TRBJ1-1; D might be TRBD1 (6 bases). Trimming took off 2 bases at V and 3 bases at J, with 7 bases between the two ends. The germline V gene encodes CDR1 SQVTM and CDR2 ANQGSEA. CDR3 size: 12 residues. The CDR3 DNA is TGCAGCGTTGAATCAGGGGACACTGAAGCTTTCTTT. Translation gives CSVESGDTEAFF. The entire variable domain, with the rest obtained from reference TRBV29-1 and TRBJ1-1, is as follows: SAVISQKPSRDICQRGTSLTIQCQVDSQVTMMFWYRQQPGQSLTLIATANQGSEATYESGFVIDKFPISRPNLTFSTLTVSNMSPEDSSIYLCSVESGDTEAFFGQGTRLTVV.

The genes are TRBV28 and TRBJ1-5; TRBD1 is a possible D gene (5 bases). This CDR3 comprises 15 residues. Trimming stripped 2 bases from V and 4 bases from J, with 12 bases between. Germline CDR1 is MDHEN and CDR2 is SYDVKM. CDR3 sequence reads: CASSLLGAGNQPQHF. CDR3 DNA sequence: TGTGCCAGCAGTTTACTTGGGGCAGGAAATCAGCCCCAGCATTTT.

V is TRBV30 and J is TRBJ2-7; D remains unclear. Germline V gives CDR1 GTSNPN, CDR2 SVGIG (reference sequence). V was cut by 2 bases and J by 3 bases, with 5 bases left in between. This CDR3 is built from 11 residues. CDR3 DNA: TGTGCCTGGAGTAGTGTCTACGAGCAGTACTTC. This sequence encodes CAWSSVYEQYF.

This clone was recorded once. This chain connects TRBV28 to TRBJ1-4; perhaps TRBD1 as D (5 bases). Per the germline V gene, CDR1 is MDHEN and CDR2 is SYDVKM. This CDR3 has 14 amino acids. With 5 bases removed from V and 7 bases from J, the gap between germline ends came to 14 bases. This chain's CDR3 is CASSPPGGIEKLFF. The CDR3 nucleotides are TGTGCCAGCAGTCCCCCCGGGGGAATTGAAAAACTGTTTTTT.

CDR3 residues: CASREGQTVYGYTF. The CDR3 DNA sequence: TGTGCCAGCAGGGAGGGACAGACAGTCTATGGCTACACCTTC. The gene calls are TRBV2 and TRBJ1-2, with 7 bases identical to TRBD1. Germline V lookup: CDR1 SNHLY, CDR2 FYNNEI. The CDR3 length is 14 residues. Losses at the gene ends were 6 bases for V and 4 bases for J; bases not matched to a gene: 8.

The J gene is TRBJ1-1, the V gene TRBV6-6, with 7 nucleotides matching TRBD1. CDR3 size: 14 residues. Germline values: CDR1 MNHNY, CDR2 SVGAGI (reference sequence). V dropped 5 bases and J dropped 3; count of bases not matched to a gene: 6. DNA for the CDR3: TGTGCCAGCAGTCAGGGACAGACCTACACTGAAGCTTTCTTT. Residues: CASSQGQTYTEAFF.

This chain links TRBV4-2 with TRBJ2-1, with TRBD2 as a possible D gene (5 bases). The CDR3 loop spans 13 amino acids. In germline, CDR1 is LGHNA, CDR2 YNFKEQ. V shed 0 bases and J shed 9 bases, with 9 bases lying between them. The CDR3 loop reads CASSQDLSGEQFF. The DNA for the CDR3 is TGTGCCAGCAGCCAAGATCTGAGCGGTGAGCAGTTCTTC.

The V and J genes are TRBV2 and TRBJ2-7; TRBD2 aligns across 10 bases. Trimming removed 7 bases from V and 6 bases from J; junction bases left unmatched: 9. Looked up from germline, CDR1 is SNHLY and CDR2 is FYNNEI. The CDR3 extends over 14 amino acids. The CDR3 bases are TGTGCCAGCAAAATATCCGGGACTAGCGCCGAGCAGTACTTC. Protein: CASKISGTSAEQYF.

CDR3 residues: CASSEDVNTGELFF. CDR3 in DNA: TGTGCCAGCAGTGAAGACGTAAACACCGGGGAGCTGTTTTTT. The rearrangement links TRBV2 to TRBJ2-2; no firm D call. CDR1 and CDR2 (germline): SNHLY, FYNNEI. The V end was cut by 1 base, the J end by 2 bases, with 5 bases between. There are 14 residues in the CDR3.

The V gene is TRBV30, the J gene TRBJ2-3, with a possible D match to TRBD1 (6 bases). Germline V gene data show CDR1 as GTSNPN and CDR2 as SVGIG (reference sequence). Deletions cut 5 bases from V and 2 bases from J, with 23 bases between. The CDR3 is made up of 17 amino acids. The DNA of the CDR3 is TGTGCCTGGGACACGTTAGGGACAATCCCTTTCACAGATACGCAGTATTTT. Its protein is CAWDTLGTIPFTDTQYF.

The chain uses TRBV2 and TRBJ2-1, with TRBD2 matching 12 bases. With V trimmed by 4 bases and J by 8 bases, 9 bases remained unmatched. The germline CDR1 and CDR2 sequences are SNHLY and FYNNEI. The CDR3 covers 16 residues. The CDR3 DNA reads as TGTGCCAGCAGTGTTGGACTAGCGGGGAGCCCGCATGAGCAGTTCTTC. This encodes CASSVGLAGSPHEQFF. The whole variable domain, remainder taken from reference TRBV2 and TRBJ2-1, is EPEVTQTPSHQVTQMGQEVILRCVPISNHLYFYWYRQILGQKVEFLVSFYNNEISEKSEIFDDQFSVERPDGSNFTLKIRSTKLEDSAMYFCASSVGLAGSPHEQFFGPGTRLTVL.

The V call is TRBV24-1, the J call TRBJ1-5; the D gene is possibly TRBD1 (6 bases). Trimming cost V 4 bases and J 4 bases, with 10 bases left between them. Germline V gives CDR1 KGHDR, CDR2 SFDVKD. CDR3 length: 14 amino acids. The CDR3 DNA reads TGTGCCACCAGTGAAACCGGACAGAATCAGCCCCAGCATTTT. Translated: CATSETGQNQPQHF.

CDR3 sequence reads: CKPGPGETF. The DNA of the CDR3 is TGCAAGCCGGGACCGGGAGAGACCTTC. The V and J genes are TRBV20-1 and TRBJ1-2; D is perhaps TRBD1 (5 bases). The CDR3 spans 9 residues. Per the germline V gene, CDR1 is DFQATT and CDR2 is SNEGSKA (reference sequence).

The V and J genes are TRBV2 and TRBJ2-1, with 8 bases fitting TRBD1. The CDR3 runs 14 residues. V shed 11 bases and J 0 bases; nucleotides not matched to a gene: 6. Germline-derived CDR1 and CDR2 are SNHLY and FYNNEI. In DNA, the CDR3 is TGTGCCCGCCCCGGGACAGGCTCCTACAATGAGCAGTTCTTC. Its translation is CARPGTGSYNEQFF.

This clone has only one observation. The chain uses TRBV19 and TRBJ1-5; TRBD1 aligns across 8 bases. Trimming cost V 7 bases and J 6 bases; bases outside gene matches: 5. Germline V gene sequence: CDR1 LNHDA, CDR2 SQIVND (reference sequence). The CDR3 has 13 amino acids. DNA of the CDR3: TGTGCCAGTACCCAGGGGGCAGGTCAGCCCCAGCATTTT. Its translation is CASTQGAGQPQHF.